Included here is one T cell receptor (beta chain) sequence, with context. Its antigen is currently not known. This may arise from a read error, as a much more abundant clone is one base away. This entry comes from a study of blood T cell repertoires in COVID-19 (dated by TCRdb to between 2020 and 2021). Notes on the research overall: Samples covering the acute and convalescent phases of COVID-19 were provided by collaborators in the United States, Italy and Spain. Where available, HLA class I and class II types were taken from metadata supplied by the sample provider and were not determined by assay-based typing. The samples were drawn from the first 160 participants of the ongoing ImmuneRACE study and from over 950 subjects provided by 6 global collaborators. The dataset comprised deeply sampled blood TCRbeta repertoires from subjects exposed to, actively infected with, or recovered from COVID-19. The repertoires were released in a freely available public database meant as a resource for research on the immune response to SARS-CoV-2. The material from the prospective study consisted of cDNA or gDNA derived from T cells, B-cell-depleted T cells, or PBMCs. Sample metadata almost always included a de-identified subject ID, COVID-19 status, age in years and sex.

General study outcomes and caveats: The amount of clinical and demographic metadata varied by source and participant and was provided uncurated.

In the prospective study, participants were roughly 18 to 100 years old, resided in 20 to 30 geographic areas of the United States, and were enrolled through a virtual design. In the prospective study, participants were assigned to cohorts based on the clinical history participants reported in a screening survey and a study questionnaire. Each participant in the prospective study had whole blood, serum and a nasopharyngeal or oropharyngeal swab collected by mobile phlebotomists. Additional blood draws and questionnaires over an approximately two-month period could optionally be provided by prospective study participants. Before DNA extraction, blood samples from the prospective study were shipped at room temperature or frozen. The CDR3 has 13 amino acids, counting the end cysteine and phenylalanine. Only the CDR3 part of the read is kept: 39 bases, read in frame from the first base. V lost 2 bases and J lost 2 bases; the stretch between them is 7 bases long. Reading the germline V gene (reference sequence) gives CDR1 SGHNT and CDR2 YYREEE.

TCRbeta CDR3 regions were amplified from genomic DNA using the immunoSEQ Assay, a bias-controlled multiplex PCR. The paper's processing steps were these. The number of nucleated cells in each sample was estimated from the amplification of reference gene primers within the assay. Sequence reads were collapsed and filtered to measure the absolute abundance of every unique TCRbeta CDR3 rearrangement. Productive Simpson clonality was computed per sample as the square root of Simpson's diversity index over productive rearrangements. TCRdb took over this immuneACCESS table, retaining in-frame rearrangements with V and J assigned. Such tables are incomplete; in checked studies, under half of the missing clones stem from an unresolved V gene, and the remainder is unexplained. V and J calls and clone size are as listed in that table; D and trimming were resolved from the DNA. The sample table records 300,000 to 400,000 clones; around 86% of these occur just once. The ten largest make up around 4.5% of the sample.

Material: PBMCs or T cells enriched from blood (not recorded which). The receptor's source is a woman in her thirties or forties with acute COVID-19. The receptor chain draws on TRBV5-4 and TRBJ1-2; a weak D assignment points to TRBD1 (6 bases agree). The DNA reads as follows: TGTGCCAGCAGCTTCGACAGGAACTATGGCTACACCTTC. It translates to CASSFDRNYGYTF. Extended through the reference TRBV5-4 and TRBJ1-2 proteins, this CDR3 yields the full variable domain: ETGVTQSPTHLIKTRGQQVTLRCSSQSGHNTVSWYQQALGQGPQFIFQYYREEENGRGNFPPRFSGLQFPNYSSELNVNALELDDSALYLCASSFDRNYGYTFGSGTRLTVV.